The entry that follows covers one T cell receptor (beta chain) sequence. Its antigen is still unknown. Germline loops: CDR1 MDHEN, CDR2 SYDVKM. V dropped 4 bases and J dropped 3; count of bases not matched to a gene: 11. The CDR3 is made up of 17 amino acids. The data belong to a study of T cell responses to AZD1222 COVID-19 vaccine. Pooled in the analysis were second doses at about 4 or about 12 weeks. Measured with immunoSEQ multiplex PCR; TCRdb has only the in-frame clones, and not every one. This sample yields under 100,000 clones, of which approximately 85% are seen a single time; 9.5% to 13% belongs to the top ten. Study results and limitations: Unmutated variant regions are reportedly the target of nearly half of TCRs that are spike-specific. The number of AZD1222 recipients seropositive at baseline was only 5 to 7.

The V gene is TRBV28, the J gene TRBJ1-2; 10 bases are shared with TRBD1. This sequence was found in an adult who received the AZD1222 COVID-19 vaccine. Here the sequenced sample was peripheral blood, taken 28 days after the second AZD1222 dose. In DNA, the CDR3 is TGTGCCAGCAGTTCCATATCCGGGACAGGGGACTACTATGGCTACACCTTC. Its protein product is CASSSISGTGDYYGYTF.